The 17 T cell receptor beta chains below were found in one sample sequenced in a study of blood T cell repertoires in COVID-19. Profiled with immunoSEQ multiplex PCR; TCRdb holds only in-frame clones, not every one. The profile shows fewer than 200,000 clones, roughly nine tenths of them singletons. Sequencing was carried out using peripheral blood. The receptors stem from a man between 18 and 29 years old who had recovered from COVID-19.

The V gene is TRBV3-1 (or the pseudogene TRBV3-2), the J gene TRBJ1-3; D gene ambiguous. This CDR3 has 12 residues. Trimming removed 11 bases at V and 0 bases at J, with 8 bases between. From germline, CDR1 is LGHDT and CDR2 YNNKEL (reference sequence). CDR3 sequence (DNA): TGTGCCGACGGGAGCTCTGGAAACACCATATATTTT. Translated, it gives CADGSSGNTIYF.

This chain uses TRBV2 with TRBJ2-1, with D unclear. The CDR3 loop spans 15 amino acids. Deletions cut 4 bases from V and 3 bases from J, with 13 bases between. The germline V gene encodes CDR1 SNHLY and CDR2 FYNNEI. DNA of the CDR3: TGTGCCAGCAGTGGCGGCAGAGCGCTCTACAATGAGCAGTTCTTC. It specifies CASSGGRALYNEQFF.

The chain carries TRBV2 and TRBJ1-1; 7 bases fit TRBD1. The CDR3 is made up of 16 amino acids. CDR1 and CDR2 (germline): SNHLY, FYNNEI. J lost 0 bases, V lost 7 bases, and 11 bases had no gene match. This CDR3 is CASTGQAKLMNTEAFF. Here the CDR3 DNA reads TGTGCCAGCACAGGACAGGCGAAGCTTATGAACACTGAAGCTTTCTTT.

V usage is TRBV7-2 and J usage is TRBJ2-7; D is unclear. Germline V gene data show CDR1 as SGHTA and CDR2 as FQGNSA. V was trimmed by 2 bases and J by 3 bases, leaving 8 bases between them. The CDR3 is made up of 13 amino acids. CDR3 loop: CASSLNSYYEQYF. CDR3 nucleotide sequence: TGTGCCAGCAGCTTAAACAGCTACTACGAGCAGTACTTC.

The chain uses TRBV5-4 and TRBJ1-2; 7 bases match TRBD1. Per the germline V gene, CDR1 is SGHNT and CDR2 is YYREEE (reference sequence). The CDR3 runs to 14 residues. With 2 bases clipped from V and 0 bases from J, the junction kept 1 base outside the gene matches. CDR3 protein: CASSFGTANYGYTF. The CDR3 bases are TGTGCCAGCAGCTTCGGGACAGCTAACTATGGCTACACCTTC.

V is TRBV7-8 and J is TRBJ2-7; 7 bases align to TRBD2. Germline lookup yields CDR1 SGHVS and CDR2 FQNEAQ. J lost 4 bases, V lost 2 bases, and 11 bases had no gene match. The CDR3 has 16 residues. The CDR3, as DNA: TGTGCCAGCAGCTTAAACTCGGGGGGTGAGGGATACGAGCAGTACTTC. As protein: CASSLNSGGEGYEQYF.

The chain joins TRBV2 to TRBJ2-1; D might be TRBD1 (6 bases). The CDR3 is made up of 15 amino acids. V was pared by 5 bases and J by 2 bases, with 13 bases between. Germline CDR1 reads SNHLY; CDR2 reads FYNNEI. The CDR3, as DNA: TGTGCCAGCAGTAAAGACAGGCAGGCCTACAATGAGCAGTTCTTC. Its translation is CASSKDRQAYNEQFF.

The CDR3 protein is CASSYQGQPPLAFF. The CDR3 DNA follows: TGTGCCAGCAGTTACCAAGGACAGCCTCCTCTGGCTTTCTTT. The J gene is TRBJ1-1, the V gene TRBV6-5; D may be TRBD1 (6 bases). Trimming removed 2 bases at V and 11 bases at J, with 18 bases between. CDR1 MNHEY and CDR2 SVGAGI come from the germline V gene. The CDR3 sequence is 14 residues long.

V and J are TRBV5-1 and TRBJ2-5; D not resolved. Trimming left V 4 bases short and J 1 base short, with 11 bases between. This CDR3 has 14 residues. CDR1 and CDR2 from the germline V gene are SGHRS and YFSETQ. The chain's CDR3 is CASSTRHAQETQYF. CDR3 in DNA: TGCGCCAGCAGCACGAGACACGCCCAAGAGACCCAGTACTTC.

The chain recombines TRBV15 with TRBJ2-1; 7 nucleotides line up with TRBD2. Per germline, CDR1 LNHNV and CDR2 YYDKDF (reference sequence). The CDR3 spans 14 residues. The junction had 9 bases not matched to a gene; V was cut back by 7 bases and J by 6 bases. The CDR3 DNA is TGTGCCACCAATCTAGGGCGGGAGATCAATGAGCAGTTCTTC. This sequence encodes CATNLGREINEQFF.

V usage is TRBV13 and J usage is TRBJ1-6; no clear D gene. The CDR3 extends over 15 amino acids. Germline CDR1 is PRHDT and CDR2 is FYEKMQ (reference sequence). V was shortened by 3 bases and J by 4 bases, with 10 bases between the two germline ends. The CDR3 spells CASSFRGAYNSPLHF. The CDR3 DNA is TGTGCCAGCAGCTTTCGGGGTGCTTATAATTCACCCCTCCACTTT.

The rearrangement links TRBV9 to TRBJ1-5; no firm D call. V was shortened by 4 bases and J by 8 bases, with 13 bases between the two germline ends. The CDR3 has 13 residues. Germline CDR1 and CDR2: SGDLS and YYNGEE. The CDR3 coding sequence is TGTGCCAGCAGCCTGGGGAGATTGAAGCCCCAGCATTTT. Translation gives CASSLGRLKPQHF.

The chain employs TRBV6-5 and TRBJ1-1; D is unresolved. V was pared by 7 bases and J by 1 base, with 13 bases between. Germline values: CDR1 MNHEY, CDR2 SVGAGI. The CDR3 has 14 amino acids. CDR3 loop: CASTTGGGNTEAFF. The CDR3 DNA reads as TGTGCCAGCACAACGGGTGGCGGGAACACTGAAGCTTTCTTT.

J is TRBJ1-1 and V is TRBV18, with 7 positions matching TRBD1. The CDR3 runs to 14 residues. Germline V lookup: CDR1 KGHSH, CDR2 LQKENI. J gave up 2 bases and V 3 bases, and 3 bases lay outside the gene matches. CDR3 region: CASSPGQSNTEAFF. The CDR3 DNA sequence: TGTGCCAGCTCACCGGGACAGTCAAACACTGAAGCTTTCTTT.

The chain couples TRBV30 to TRBJ2-7; D gene unclear. Germline V lookup: CDR1 GTSNPN, CDR2 SVGIG (reference sequence). V was trimmed by 0 bases and J by 4 bases, leaving 7 bases between them. The CDR3 is 12 residues long. CDR3 amino acids: CAWSVSFYEQYF. In DNA form, the CDR3 reads TGTGCCTGGAGTGTAAGCTTTTACGAGCAGTACTTC.

The rearrangement links TRBV27 to TRBJ1-5; 7 bases fit TRBD1. Germline V gene lookup returns CDR1 MNHEY and CDR2 SMNVEV (reference sequence). This CDR3 is built from 15 residues. The V and J ends lost 2 bases and 8 bases, in that order; junction bases with no gene match: 9. The CDR3 sequence is CASSLATGNREPQHF. CDR3 in DNA: TGTGCCAGCAGTTTAGCGACAGGGAATAGGGAGCCCCAGCATTTT.

This sequence joins TRBV6-5 and TRBJ1-1, with 12 bases matching TRBD1. CDR1 is MNHEY, CDR2 SVGAGI, per germline. Germline trimming cut 6 bases from V and 8 bases from J; bases unmatched to any gene: 4. The CDR3 consists of 13 residues. For the CDR3, the DNA is TGTGCCAGCAGGGGACAGGGGGCGGGAGAAGCTTTCTTT. Amino acids: CASRGQGAGEAFF.